The rows below give T cell receptor beta chains drawn from one sample of a study of shared clonotypes between healthy human individuals. Assay: immunoSEQ multiplex PCR; the TCRdb copy retains only in-frame clones and omits some. This sample has more than 2,000,000 clones, with more than 80% found just once. Sequencing was performed on naive CD4+ T cells from PBMCs. Receptors were obtained from a man between 18 and 35 years old in good health. Some clones in this sample may be carry-over from other donors' samples. Both conserved end residues are part of each CDR3. D genes are given only for firm matches. Clone size appears in some rows only: once, few, many, or a class for an expanded clone.

TRBV6-1,NA,TRBJ1-5,TRBD1,TGTGCCAGCAGACGAGGACAGGGGGCTCAGCCCCAGCATTTT,CASRRGQGAQPQHF
TRBV18,NA,TRBJ2-5,TRBD2,TGTGCCAGCTCCCCCCAGGTGCCGGGGAGAGCGGGGGAGACCCAGTACTTC,CASSPQVPGRAGETQYF
TRBV28,NA,TRBJ1-2,NA,TGTGCCAGCAGTGCGGGGCCGGCAGGAGTACTAAACTATGGCTACACCTTC,CASSAGPAGVLNYGYTF
TRBV5-1,NA,TRBJ2-5,TRBD2,TGCGCCAGCAGCCAACCGGGACTAGCGGGCCAAGAGACCCAGTACTTC,CASSQPGLAGQETQYF
TRBV10-3,once,TRBJ2-7,NA,TGTGCCATCCGGGGCACCACCTACGAGCAGTACTTC,CAIRGTTYEQYF
TRBV5-1,NA,TRBJ2-1,NA,TGCGCCAGCAGCTTGGTTGCCGATTACAATGAGCAGTTCTTC,CASSLVADYNEQFF
TRBV18,NA,TRBJ2-5,TRBD1,TGTGCCAGCTCACGACAGGGTCAAGAGACCCAGTACTTC,CASSRQGQETQYF
TRBV4-2,NA,TRBJ2-1,NA,TGTGCCAGCAGCCATACCGGGACTCCTGAGAATGAGCAGTTCTTC,CASSHTGTPENEQFF
TRBV29-1,NA,TRBJ2-5,TRBD1,TGCAGCGTTGCGAGGGACAGGGGTCAAGAGACCCAGTACTTC,CSVARDRGQETQYF
TRBV19,once,TRBJ1-1,NA,TGTGCCAGTAGGTTGGACAGCGAAAACACTGAAGCTTTCTTT,CASRLDSENTEAFF
TRBV4-1,NA,TRBJ1-1,NA,TGCGCCAGCAGCCAGGTGGGGCAACGAGCTTTCTTT,CASSQVGQRAFF
TRBV5-4,NA,TRBJ2-2,NA,TGTGCCAGCAGCCAGACAGCGAACACCGGGGAGCTGTTTTTT,CASSQTANTGELFF
TRBV5-1,NA,TRBJ1-1,NA,TGCGCCAGCAGCTTGATTTTAGACGCTGAAGCTTTCTTT,CASSLILDAEAFF
TRBV5-1,NA,TRBJ2-1,TRBD2,TGCGCCAGCAGCACTCTATCCGGACTAGCGGGAGGAAACAATGAGCAGTTCTTC,CASSTLSGLAGGNNEQFF
TRBV28,NA,TRBJ1-2,NA,TGTGCCAGCAGTTTGATCGACAGCAACTATGGCTACACCTTC,CASSLIDSNYGYTF
TRBV7-2,few,TRBJ2-1,NA,TGTGCCAGCAGCTTAGGGACAGCCTACAATGAGCAGTTCTTC,CASSLGTAYNEQFF
TRBV11-2,NA,TRBJ2-7,NA,TGTGCCAGCAGCTTCGCGAGAACTTACCTAAGGGGCGAGCAGTACTTC,CASSFARTYLRGEQYF
TRBV27,once,TRBJ1-5,NA,TGTGCCAGCAGTTTGCACGGGGGTGTTATTCCCCAGCATTTT,CASSLHGGVIPQHF
TRBV5-1,NA,TRBJ1-1,NA,TGCGCCAGCAGCGGGGGATCTGAGAACACTGAAGCTTTCTTT,CASSGGSENTEAFF
TRBV6-5,NA,TRBJ1-4,NA,TGTGCCAGCAGCCCATTCGGGGCGCGAAGAGAAAAACTGTTTTTT,CASSPFGARREKLFF
TRBV19,NA,TRBJ1-4,NA,TGTGCCAGTAGTAAAGTCCAGGAAAAACTGTTTTTT,CASSKVQEKLFF
TRBV7-2,once,TRBJ2-5,NA,TGTGCCAGCAGCCTTCAGAGCGGAGTGCAAGAGACCCAGTACTTC,CASSLQSGVQETQYF
TRBV27,NA,TRBJ2-1,NA,TGTGCCAGCAGTTTAGTGGGTCCCGCTGGGAATGAGCAGTTCTTC,CASSLVGPAGNEQFF
TRBV5-1,NA,TRBJ2-1,NA,TGCGCCAGCAGCGCCCCGCAGCTTGTCCATGAGCAGTTCTTC,CASSAPQLVHEQFF
TRBV5-1,NA,TRBJ2-7,NA,TGCGCCAGCAGCTTAATGGAGAACTACGAGCAGTACTTC,CASSLMENYEQYF
TRBV2,NA,TRBJ2-1,TRBD2,TGTGCCAGCGGACCCCATGCTAGCGGGAGGGGCAATGAGCAGTTCTTC,CASGPHASGRGNEQFF
TRBV19,NA,TRBJ2-5,NA,TGTGCCAGTAGTCTCGGACTGACTCTGTACCAAGAGACCCAGTACTTC,CASSLGLTLYQETQYF
TRBV12-5,NA,TRBJ1-5,NA,TGTGCTAGTGGTTTGGAGGACGGTCAGCCCCAGCATTTT,CASGLEDGQPQHF
TRBV6-5,NA,TRBJ1-1,NA,TGTGCCAGCAGTTACGATATCCGTGGAGAGAACACTGAAGCTTTCTTT,CASSYDIRGENTEAFF
TRBV5-4,NA,TRBJ1-3,NA,TGTGCCAGCAGCGCTGGGGGGGGCACTGGAAACACCATATATTTT,CASSAGGGTGNTIYF
TRBV5-1,NA,TRBJ2-1,NA,TGCGCCAGCAGCTTGCTTGTCGACAATGAGCAGTTCTTC,CASSLLVDNEQFF
TRBV11-3,NA,TRBJ2-6,NA,TGTGCCAGCAGCGAGGGCAGGGCTGGGGCCAACGTCCTGACTTTC,CASSEGRAGANVLTF
TRBV9,NA,TRBJ2-1,NA,TGTGCCAGCAGCAGAATGGGGGGTACTAGGCCAAACAATGAGCAGTTCTTC,CASSRMGGTRPNNEQFF
TRBV5-6,NA,TRBJ2-7,TRBD2,TGTGCCAGCAGCTTGTTAACTAGCGGATCCTACGAGCAGTACTTC,CASSLLTSGSYEQYF
TRBV5-1,NA,TRBJ1-1,NA,TGCGCCAGCAGGAGTCAGGCTGAAGCTTTCTTT,CASRSQAEAFF
TRBV5-1,NA,TRBJ1-2,TRBD1,TGCGCCAGCAGCTTTCTGACAGGGGTGGGCAATGGCTACACCTTC,CASSFLTGVGNGYTF
TRBV28,once,TRBJ2-5,NA,TGTGCCAGCAGCCTAGGGCAGGTGGGGACCCAGTACTTC,CASSLGQVGTQYF
TRBV4-2,NA,TRBJ1-1,NA,TGTGCCAGCAGCCAAGTCACAGAGAACACTGAAGCTTTCTTT,CASSQVTENTEAFF
TRBV7-8,once,TRBJ2-5,NA,TGTGCCTGCAGGCTAGCGGATCAGGGGGAGCAGTACTTC,CACRLADQGEQYF
TRBV29-1,NA,TRBJ2-7,TRBD2,TGCAGCGCGGGACTAGCGGGAGCCGAGCAGTACTTC,CSAGLAGAEQYF
TRBV4-1,NA,TRBJ2-7,NA,TGCGCCAGCAGCCAAGTGAATGGTAGGGGACGGCACTACGAGCAGTACTTC,CASSQVNGRGRHYEQYF
TRBV5-1,once,TRBJ2-7,TRBD1,TGCGCCAGCAGCTTGGGGCCGGGACAGGGTGACGAGCAGTACTTC,CASSLGPGQGDEQYF
TRBV18,NA,TRBJ2-7,NA,TGTGCCAGCTCCCTCTCGGCCGGCCCCTACGAGCAGTACTTC,CASSLSAGPYEQYF
TRBV6-6,NA,TRBJ1-1,TRBD1,TGTGCCAGCAGTAACAGGGGGCTCATGAACACTGAAGCTTTCTTT,CASSNRGLMNTEAFF
TRBV25-1,NA,TRBJ2-5,NA,TGTGCCAGCAGCGCGCGAGGGATCCGGGAGACCCAGTACTTC,CASSARGIRETQYF
TRBV5-1,once,TRBJ2-4,NA,TGCGCCAGCACCTCGACACAGGGAAACATTCAGTACTTC,CASTSTQGNIQYF
TRBV30,few,TRBJ1-1,TRBD1,TGTGCCTCGGAGAGGACAGGGACTGAAGCTTTCTTT,CASERTGTEAFF
TRBV2,NA,TRBJ2-1,TRBD1,TGTGCCAGCAGTTACCCCGGGACAGTTTCCTACAATGAGCAGTTCTTC,CASSYPGTVSYNEQFF
TRBV4-2,once,TRBJ1-1,TRBD1,TGTGCCAGCAGCCAAGTTGGGTCGACAGGGTCGGGAACTGAAGCTTTCTTT,CASSQVGSTGSGTEAFF
TRBV30,NA,TRBJ1-2,NA,TGTGCCTGGAGTCCTGACGGACTCTATGGCTACACCTTC,CAWSPDGLYGYTF
TRBV28,NA,TRBJ1-2,TRBD1,TGTGCCAGCAGTTTAGCAGGGGGTAACTTCTATGGCTACACCTTC,CASSLAGGNFYGYTF
TRBV7-2,once,TRBJ1-1,NA,TGTGCCAGCAGCTTAAGGAGTATAAGAGGAGCGAACACTGAAGCTTTCTTT,CASSLRSIRGANTEAFF